This TCR beta chain was sequenced for a study of T-cell reconstitution after alpha-beta-depleted transplantation in children. Using unique molecular identifiers, the investigators prepared the TCRbeta library. In TCRdb, the PCR reads were re-called with MiXCR into one record per CDR3 protein. This table has roughly 350,000 distinct CDR3 sequences, about 9.3% appearing once. Notes on this clonotype: Here the CDR3 omits its conserved ending phenylalanine or tryptophan, so a read error is the likely source.

Sequenced here: PBMCs from the stem cell graft donor, sampled from the stem cell graft. The TCR comes from a human donor who donated a stem cell graft to a child with acute lymphoblastic leukemia.

CDR3 in amino acids: CAISESAGGGYEQYS. The CDR3 DNA is TGTGCCATCAGTGAGTCTGCGGGGGGCGGGTACGAGCAGTACTCC. The chain joins TRBV10-3 to TRBJ2-7; TRBD2 matches at 8 bases. V dropped 0 bases and J dropped 4; count of bases not matched to a gene: 5. CDR1 is ENHRY, CDR2 SYGVKD, per germline. The CDR3 totals 15 residues.